This T cell receptor beta chain was recorded in a study of blood T cells in healthy people across ages. CDR3 length: 11 residues. V was shortened by 7 bases and J by 5 bases, with 11 bases between the two germline ends. Germline V gene lookup returns CDR1 SQVTM and CDR2 ANQGSEA. Through a sample-barcoded 5' primer and a J-beta primer mix, a second PCR was run for about 6 to 12 cycles. TCRdb itself ran the 5' RACE reads through MiXCR, one entry per CDR3 protein. The sample includes 550,000 to 600,000 distinct CDR3 sequences, 40% to 55% of them seen just once. The specimen was blood. The source is a man of 80 years or more in good health. The V and J genes are TRBV29-1 and TRBJ1-2; D is uncertain. The CDR3 nucleotides read TGCAGCGCCCAGGCAGATTATGGCTACACCTTC. Translation: CSAQADYGYTF.